These T cell receptor beta chains were read from a single sample in a study of control samples from healthy donors and cancer patients. Produced via immunoSEQ multiplex PCR; TCRdb's table is partial and in-frame only. The sample contains hundreds of thousands of clones, about nine tenths of which appear only once. Material: PBMCs. Every receptor here comes from a man aged 35 to 55 with head and neck cancer. CDR3s include the opening cysteine and the closing phenylalanine or tryptophan. D genes are given only for firm matches. Clone size, where shown, is once, few, many, or a class for clones that have expanded.

j_gene: TRBJ2-3
d_gene: TRBD2
abundance: NA
v_gene: TRBV19
CDR3nt: TGTGCCAGTAGTATGATCCTTCAGCGGGGGAGCACAGATACGCAGTATTTT
CDR3aa: CASSMILQRGSTDTQYF

j_gene: TRBJ2-1
d_gene: TRBD2
abundance: once
v_gene: TRBV7-6
CDR3nt: TGTGCCAGCAGCTTAGCAGGGTTAGCGGGGGGATACAATGAGCAGTTCTTC
CDR3aa: CASSLAGLAGGYNEQFF

j_gene: TRBJ1-1
d_gene: NA
abundance: NA
v_gene: TRBV7-6
CDR3nt: TGTGCCAGCAGCTTATTGGTTGGGGACACTGAAGCTTTCTTT
CDR3aa: CASSLLVGDTEAFF

j_gene: TRBJ1-1
d_gene: NA
abundance: NA
v_gene: TRBV6-6
CDR3nt: TGTGCCAGCAGTTACGAAGGGGCTGAATTTGAAGCTTTCTTT
CDR3aa: CASSYEGAEFEAFF

j_gene: TRBJ2-2
d_gene: TRBD1
abundance: NA
v_gene: TRBV7-9
CDR3nt: TGTGCCAGCAGTCCCCGGGACAGGGGTCGTAGGGGGAACACCGGGGAGCTGTTTTTT
CDR3aa: CASSPRDRGRRGNTGELFF

j_gene: TRBJ2-7
d_gene: NA
abundance: NA
v_gene: TRBV6-6
CDR3nt: TGTGCCAGCAGTCCCCAACCCTCGGGACAAGGTTTTCCCTACGAGCAGTACTTC
CDR3aa: CASSPQPSGQGFPYEQYF

j_gene: TRBJ2-1
d_gene: NA
abundance: NA
v_gene: TRBV3-1/TRBV3-2
CDR3nt: TGTGCCAGCAGCCAAGAGTTTACTCCCCTTAGGGATGAGCAGTTCTTC
CDR3aa: CASSQEFTPLRDEQFF

j_gene: TRBJ2-1
d_gene: TRBD1
abundance: NA
v_gene: TRBV11-3
CDR3nt: TGTGCCAGCAGCTCGGGGACAGTTTTTGCCTACAATGAGCAGTTCTTC
CDR3aa: CASSSGTVFAYNEQFF

j_gene: TRBJ2-1
d_gene: NA
abundance: NA
v_gene: TRBV13
CDR3nt: TGTGCCAGCAGCCCCCCGGGATCTTTAGGGTACAATGAGCAGTTCTTC
CDR3aa: CASSPPGSLGYNEQFF

j_gene: TRBJ2-3
d_gene: NA
abundance: NA
v_gene: TRBV9
CDR3nt: TGTGCCAGCAGCGTAGGCTCAGATACGCAGTATTTT
CDR3aa: CASSVGSDTQYF

j_gene: TRBJ1-1
d_gene: NA
abundance: NA
v_gene: TRBV3-1/TRBV3-2
CDR3nt: TGTGCCAGCGGGGGAGGAGCGGGGCGGGAAGCTTTCTTT
CDR3aa: CASGGGAGREAFF

j_gene: TRBJ2-7
d_gene: NA
abundance: NA
v_gene: TRBV29-1
CDR3nt: TGCAGCGGGGTGGACGGCCAGTTCTACGAGCAGTACTTC
CDR3aa: CSGVDGQFYEQYF

j_gene: TRBJ1-2
d_gene: NA
abundance: NA
v_gene: TRBV7-3
CDR3nt: TGTGCCAGCAGCTTGTTTGGGGGCCCCCCCTACACCTTC
CDR3aa: CASSLFGGPPYTF

j_gene: TRBJ2-1
d_gene: NA
abundance: NA
v_gene: TRBV7-2
CDR3nt: TGTGCCAGCAGCCCTAGCCCCGGGAAAACCGAGGGTAATGAGCAGTTCTTC
CDR3aa: CASSPSPGKTEGNEQFF

j_gene: TRBJ2-7
d_gene: TRBD1
abundance: NA
v_gene: TRBV10-2
CDR3nt: TGCGCCAGCAGAAAACCGGGACAGGGATTCTACGAGCAGTACTTC
CDR3aa: CASRKPGQGFYEQYF